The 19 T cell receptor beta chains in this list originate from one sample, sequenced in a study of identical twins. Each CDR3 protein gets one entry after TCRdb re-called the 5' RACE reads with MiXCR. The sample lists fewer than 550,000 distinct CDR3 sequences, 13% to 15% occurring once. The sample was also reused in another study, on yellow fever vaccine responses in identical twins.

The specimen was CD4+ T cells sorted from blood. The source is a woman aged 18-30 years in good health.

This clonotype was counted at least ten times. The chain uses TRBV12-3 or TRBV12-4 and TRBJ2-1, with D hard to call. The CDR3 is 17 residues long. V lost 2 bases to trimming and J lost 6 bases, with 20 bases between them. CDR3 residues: CASSLSTGPKTSNEQFF. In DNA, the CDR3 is TGTGCCAGCAGTTTAAGCACGGGCCCCAAGACAAGCAATGAGCAGTTCTTC.

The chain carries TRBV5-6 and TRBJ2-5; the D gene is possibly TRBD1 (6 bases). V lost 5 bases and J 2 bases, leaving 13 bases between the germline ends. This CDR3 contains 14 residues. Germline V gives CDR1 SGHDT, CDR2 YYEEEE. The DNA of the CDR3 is TGTGCCAGCAGATTGACAGGAGGACAAGAGACCCAGTACTTC. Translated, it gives CASRLTGGQETQYF.

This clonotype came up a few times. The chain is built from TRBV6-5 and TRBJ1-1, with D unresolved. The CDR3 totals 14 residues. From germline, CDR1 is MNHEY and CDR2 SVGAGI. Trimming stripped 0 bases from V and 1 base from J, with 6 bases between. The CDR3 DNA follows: TGTGCCAGCAGTTACTCGCAGCAGAACACTGAAGCTTTCTTT. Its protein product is CASSYSQQNTEAFF.

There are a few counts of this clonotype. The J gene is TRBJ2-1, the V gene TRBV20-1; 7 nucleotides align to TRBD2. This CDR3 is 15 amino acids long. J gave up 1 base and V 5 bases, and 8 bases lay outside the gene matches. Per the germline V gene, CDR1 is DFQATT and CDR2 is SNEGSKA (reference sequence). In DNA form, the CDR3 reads TGCAGTGCTGGGGAATTAGCGGGTTCCTACAATGAGCAGTTCTTC. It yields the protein CSAGELAGSYNEQFF.

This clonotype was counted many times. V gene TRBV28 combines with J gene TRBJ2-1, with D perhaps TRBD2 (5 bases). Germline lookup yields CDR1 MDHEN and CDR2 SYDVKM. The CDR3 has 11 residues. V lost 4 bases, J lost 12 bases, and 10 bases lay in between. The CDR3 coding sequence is TGTGCCAGCAGTTCGACCCGGGGGCAGTTCTTC. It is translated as CASSSTRGQFF.

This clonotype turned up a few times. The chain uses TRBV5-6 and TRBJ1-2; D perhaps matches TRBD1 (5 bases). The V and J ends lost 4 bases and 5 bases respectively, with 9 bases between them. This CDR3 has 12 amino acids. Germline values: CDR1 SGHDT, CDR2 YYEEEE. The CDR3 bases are TGTGCCAGCAGCGTGGACAAATATGGCTACACCTTC. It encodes CASSVDKYGYTF.

The DNA for the CDR3 is TGTGCCTGGAACCAGGGGGGAAAGACCCAGTACTTC. It is translated as CAWNQGGKTQYF. The chain links TRBV30 to TRBJ2-5; possibly TRBD1 for D (7 bases). This CDR3 contains 12 residues. V was cut by 4 bases and J by 6 bases, with 12 bases left in between. Looked up from germline, CDR1 is GTSNPN and CDR2 is SVGIG (reference sequence). The entire variable domain, with the rest obtained from reference TRBV30 and TRBJ2-5, is as follows: SQTIHQWPATLVQPVGSPLSLECTVEGTSNPNLYWYRQAAGRGLQLLFYSVGIGQISSEVPQNLSASRPQDRQFILSSKKLLLSDSGFYLCAWNQGGKTQYFGPGTRLLVL.

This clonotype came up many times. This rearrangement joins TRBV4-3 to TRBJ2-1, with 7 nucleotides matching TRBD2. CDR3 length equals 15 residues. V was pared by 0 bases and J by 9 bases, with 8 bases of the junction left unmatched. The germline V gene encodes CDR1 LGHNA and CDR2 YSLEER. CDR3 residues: CASSQDDRGSSEQFF. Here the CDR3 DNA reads TGCGCCAGCAGCCAAGATGATCGCGGGAGCAGTGAGCAGTTCTTC.

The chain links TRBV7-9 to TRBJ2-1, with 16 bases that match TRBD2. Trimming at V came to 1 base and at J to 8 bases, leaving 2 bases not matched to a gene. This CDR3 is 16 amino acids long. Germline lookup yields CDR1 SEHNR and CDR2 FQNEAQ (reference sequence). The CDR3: CASSLGGTSGRDEQFF. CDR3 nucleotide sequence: TGTGCCAGCAGCTTAGGAGGGACTAGCGGGAGGGATGAGCAGTTCTTC.

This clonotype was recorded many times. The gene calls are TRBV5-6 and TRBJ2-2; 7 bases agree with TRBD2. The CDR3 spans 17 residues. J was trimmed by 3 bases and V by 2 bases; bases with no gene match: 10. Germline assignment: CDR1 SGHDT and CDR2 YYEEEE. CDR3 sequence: CASSFWLGGPDTGELFF. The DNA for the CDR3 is TGTGCCAGCAGCTTCTGGCTGGGAGGGCCCGACACCGGGGAGCTGTTTTTT.

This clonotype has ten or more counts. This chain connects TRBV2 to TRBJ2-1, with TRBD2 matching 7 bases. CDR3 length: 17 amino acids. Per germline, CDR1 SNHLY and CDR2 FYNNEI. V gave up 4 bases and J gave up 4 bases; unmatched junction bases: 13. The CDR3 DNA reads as TGTGCCAGCAGTGCTCTACAGCTAGCGGCTAATTACAATGAGCAGTTCTTC. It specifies CASSALQLAANYNEQFF.

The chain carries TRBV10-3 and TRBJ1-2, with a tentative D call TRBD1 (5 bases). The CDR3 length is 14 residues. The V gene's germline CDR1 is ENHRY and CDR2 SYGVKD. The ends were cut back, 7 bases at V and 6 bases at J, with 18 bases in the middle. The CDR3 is CAITGQGIGDGYTF. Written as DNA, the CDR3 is TGTGCCATCACCGGCCAGGGCATAGGAGATGGCTACACCTTC.

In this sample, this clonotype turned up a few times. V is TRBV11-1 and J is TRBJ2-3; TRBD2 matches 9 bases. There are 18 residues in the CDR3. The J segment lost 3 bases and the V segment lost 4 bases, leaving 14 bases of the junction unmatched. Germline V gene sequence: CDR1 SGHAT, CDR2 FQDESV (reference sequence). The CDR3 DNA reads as TGTGCCAGCAGCTCGAGAGGGTTGGCGGGAGGGCCTACAGATACGCAGTATTTT. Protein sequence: CASSSRGLAGGPTDTQYF.

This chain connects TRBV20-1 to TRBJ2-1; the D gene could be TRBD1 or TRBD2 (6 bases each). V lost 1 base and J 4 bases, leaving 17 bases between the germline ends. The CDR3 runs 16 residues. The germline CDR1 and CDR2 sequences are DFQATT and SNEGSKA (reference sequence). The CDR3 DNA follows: TGCAGTGCTAGAGCCCTAGGGGGGACCTCTTACAATGAGCAGTTCTTC. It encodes CSARALGGTSYNEQFF.

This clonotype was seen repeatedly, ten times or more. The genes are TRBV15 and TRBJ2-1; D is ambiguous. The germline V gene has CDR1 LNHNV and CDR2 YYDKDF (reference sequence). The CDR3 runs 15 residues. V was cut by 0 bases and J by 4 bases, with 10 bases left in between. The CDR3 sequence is CATSRDSQVYNEQFF. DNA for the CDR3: TGTGCCACCAGCAGAGATTCGCAGGTGTACAATGAGCAGTTCTTC.

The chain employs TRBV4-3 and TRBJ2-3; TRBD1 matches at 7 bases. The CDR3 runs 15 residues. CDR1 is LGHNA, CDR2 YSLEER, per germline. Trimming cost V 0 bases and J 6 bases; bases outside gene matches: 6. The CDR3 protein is CASSQDWRQGDTQYF. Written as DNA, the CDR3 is TGCGCCAGCAGCCAAGATTGGCGACAGGGTGATACGCAGTATTTT.

The CDR3 reads CASSPQPGQGESADTQYF. DNA for the CDR3: TGTGCCAGCAGTCCCCAGCCGGGACAGGGGGAAAGTGCGGATACGCAGTATTTT. This chain joins TRBV28 and TRBJ2-3; 11 nucleotides agree with TRBD1. Germline V gene lookup returns CDR1 MDHEN and CDR2 SYDVKM. V shed 5 bases and J 6 bases; nucleotides not matched to a gene: 16. CDR3 size: 18 residues.

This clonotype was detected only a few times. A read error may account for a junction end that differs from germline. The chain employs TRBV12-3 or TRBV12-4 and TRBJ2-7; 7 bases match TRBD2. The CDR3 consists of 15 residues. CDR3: CASSLGLVASYEQYF. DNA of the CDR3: TGCGCCAGCAGTTTAGGACTAGTTGCCTCCTACGAGCAGTACTTC.

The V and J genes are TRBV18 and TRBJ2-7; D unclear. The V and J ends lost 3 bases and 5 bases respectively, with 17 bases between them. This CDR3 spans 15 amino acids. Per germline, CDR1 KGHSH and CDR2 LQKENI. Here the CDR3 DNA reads TGTGCCAGCTCACCTCTACCGTCCCGGGTTGACGAGCAGTACTTC. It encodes CASSPLPSRVDEQYF.